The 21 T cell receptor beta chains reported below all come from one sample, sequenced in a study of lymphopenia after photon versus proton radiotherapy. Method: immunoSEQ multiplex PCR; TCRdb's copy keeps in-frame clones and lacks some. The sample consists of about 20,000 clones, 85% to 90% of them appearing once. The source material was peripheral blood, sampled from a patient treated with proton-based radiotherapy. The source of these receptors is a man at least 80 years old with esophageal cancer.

CDR3 DNA sequence: TGCGCCAGCAGCTTGAAAGGGTTCTACGAGCAGTACTTC. It encodes CASSLKGFYEQYF. This chain connects TRBV5-1 to TRBJ2-7; no reliable D call. The CDR3 runs 13 residues. Germline lookup yields CDR1 SGHRS and CDR2 YFSETQ. The germline V and J ends were trimmed by 1 base and 3 bases, with 8 bases remaining between them.

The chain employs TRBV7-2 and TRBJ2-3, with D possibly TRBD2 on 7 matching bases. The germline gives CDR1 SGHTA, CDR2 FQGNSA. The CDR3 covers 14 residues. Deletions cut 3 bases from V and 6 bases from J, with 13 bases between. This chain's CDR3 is CASSLGGAVDTQYF. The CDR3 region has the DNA TGTGCCAGCAGCTTGGGGGGGGCCGTTGATACGCAGTATTTT.

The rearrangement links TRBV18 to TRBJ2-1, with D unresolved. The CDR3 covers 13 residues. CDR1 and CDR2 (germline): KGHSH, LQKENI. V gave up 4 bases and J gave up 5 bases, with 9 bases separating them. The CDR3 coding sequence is TGTGCCAGCTCACTAAACGAAAACAATGAGCAGTTCTTC. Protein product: CASSLNENNEQFF.

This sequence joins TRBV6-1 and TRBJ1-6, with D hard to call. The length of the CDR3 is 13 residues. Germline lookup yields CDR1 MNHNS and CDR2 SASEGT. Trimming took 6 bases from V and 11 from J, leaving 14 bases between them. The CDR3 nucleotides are TGTGCCAGCAGATTAAACGACGGGGCACCCCTCCACTTT. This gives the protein CASRLNDGAPLHF.

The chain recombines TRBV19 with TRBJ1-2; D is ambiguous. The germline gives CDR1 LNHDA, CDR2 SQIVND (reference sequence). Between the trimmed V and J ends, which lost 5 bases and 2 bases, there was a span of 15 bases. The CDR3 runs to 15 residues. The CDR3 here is CASSSHPGLNYGYTF. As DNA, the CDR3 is TGTGCCAGTAGTTCTCACCCCGGTCTAAACTATGGCTACACCTTC.

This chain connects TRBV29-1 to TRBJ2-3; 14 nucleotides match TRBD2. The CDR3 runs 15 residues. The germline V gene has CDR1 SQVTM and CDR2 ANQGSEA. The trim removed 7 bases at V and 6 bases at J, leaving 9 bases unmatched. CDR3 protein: CSAEGTSGRMDTQYF. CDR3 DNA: TGCAGCGCCGAAGGGACTAGCGGGAGAATGGATACGCAGTATTTT.

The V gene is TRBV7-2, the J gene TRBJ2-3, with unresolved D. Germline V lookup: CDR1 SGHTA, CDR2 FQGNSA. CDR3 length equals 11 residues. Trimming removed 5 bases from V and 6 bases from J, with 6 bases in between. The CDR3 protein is CASSPWDTQYF. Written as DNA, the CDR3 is TGTGCCAGCAGCCCCTGGGATACGCAGTATTTT.

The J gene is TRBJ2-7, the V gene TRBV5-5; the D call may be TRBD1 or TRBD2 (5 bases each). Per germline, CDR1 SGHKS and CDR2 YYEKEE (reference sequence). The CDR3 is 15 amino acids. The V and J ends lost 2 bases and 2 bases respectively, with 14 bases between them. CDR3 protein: CASSFLAGRTYEQYF. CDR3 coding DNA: TGTGCCAGCAGCTTTTTAGCAGGGAGAACCTACGAGCAGTACTTC.

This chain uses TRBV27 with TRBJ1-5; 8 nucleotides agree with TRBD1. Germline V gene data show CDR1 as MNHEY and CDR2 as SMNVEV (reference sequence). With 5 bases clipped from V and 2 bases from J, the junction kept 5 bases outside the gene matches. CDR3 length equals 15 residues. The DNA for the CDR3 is TGTGCCAGCAGTAACGGACAGGGAGGCAATCAGCCCCAGCATTTT. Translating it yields CASSNGQGGNQPQHF.

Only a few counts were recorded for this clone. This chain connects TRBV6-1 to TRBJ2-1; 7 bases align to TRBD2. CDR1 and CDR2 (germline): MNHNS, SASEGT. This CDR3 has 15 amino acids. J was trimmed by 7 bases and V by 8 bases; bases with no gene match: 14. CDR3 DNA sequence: TGTGCCAGCTCGGGAGGCTACCCCCTAGGGAATGAGCAGTTCTTC. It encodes CASSGGYPLGNEQFF.

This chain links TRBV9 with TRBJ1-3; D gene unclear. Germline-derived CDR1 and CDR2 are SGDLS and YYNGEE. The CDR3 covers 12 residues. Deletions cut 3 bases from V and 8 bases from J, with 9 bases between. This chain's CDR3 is CASSANSDTIYF. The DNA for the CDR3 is TGTGCCAGCAGCGCCAACTCGGACACCATATATTTT.

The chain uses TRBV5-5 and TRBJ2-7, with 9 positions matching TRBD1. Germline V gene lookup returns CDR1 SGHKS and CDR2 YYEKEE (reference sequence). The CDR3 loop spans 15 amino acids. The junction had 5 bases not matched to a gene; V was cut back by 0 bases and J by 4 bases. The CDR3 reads CASSLGPGQGYEQYF. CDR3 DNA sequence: TGTGCCAGCAGCTTGGGCCCCGGACAGGGGTACGAGCAGTACTTC.

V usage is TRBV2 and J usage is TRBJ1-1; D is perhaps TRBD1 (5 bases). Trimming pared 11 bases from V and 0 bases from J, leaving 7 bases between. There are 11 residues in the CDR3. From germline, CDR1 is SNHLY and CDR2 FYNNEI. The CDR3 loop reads CAFRVNTEAFF. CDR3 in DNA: TGTGCCTTCAGGGTGAACACTGAAGCTTTCTTT.

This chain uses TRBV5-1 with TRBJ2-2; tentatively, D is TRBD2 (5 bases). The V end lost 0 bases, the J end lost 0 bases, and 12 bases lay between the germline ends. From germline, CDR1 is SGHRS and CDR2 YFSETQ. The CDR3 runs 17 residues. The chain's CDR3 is CASSLGGANTNTGELFF. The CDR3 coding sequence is TGCGCCAGCAGCTTGGGGGGAGCGAATACGAACACCGGGGAGCTGTTTTTT.

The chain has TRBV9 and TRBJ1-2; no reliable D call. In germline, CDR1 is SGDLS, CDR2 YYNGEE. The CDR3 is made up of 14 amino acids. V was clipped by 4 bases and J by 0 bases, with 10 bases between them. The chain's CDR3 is CASSRDNSNYGYTF. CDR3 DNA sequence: TGTGCCAGCAGCCGCGACAATTCTAACTATGGCTACACCTTC.

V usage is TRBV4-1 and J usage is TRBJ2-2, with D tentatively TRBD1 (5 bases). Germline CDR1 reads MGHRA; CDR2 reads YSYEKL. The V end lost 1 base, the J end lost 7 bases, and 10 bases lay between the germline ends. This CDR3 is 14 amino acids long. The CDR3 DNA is TGCGCCAGCAGCCAAGCCGCAGGGCGCGGGGAGCTGTTTTTT. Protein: CASSQAAGRGELFF.

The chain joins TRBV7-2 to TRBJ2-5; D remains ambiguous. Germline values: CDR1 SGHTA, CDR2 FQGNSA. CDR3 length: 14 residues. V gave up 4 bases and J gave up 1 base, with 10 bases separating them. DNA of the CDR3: TGTGCCAGCAGCTACGGCGGTGGCCAAGAGACCCAGTACTTC. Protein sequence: CASSYGGGQETQYF.

CDR3 protein: CASSTQGGAFQYF. CDR3 bases: TGTGCCAGCAGCACCCAGGGAGGGGCCTTCCAGTACTTC. The rearrangement uses TRBV7-2 and TRBJ2-7; 7 nucleotides align to TRBD2. Per germline, CDR1 SGHTA and CDR2 FQGNSA. The CDR3 runs 13 residues. V gave up 5 bases and J gave up 10 bases; unmatched junction bases: 11.

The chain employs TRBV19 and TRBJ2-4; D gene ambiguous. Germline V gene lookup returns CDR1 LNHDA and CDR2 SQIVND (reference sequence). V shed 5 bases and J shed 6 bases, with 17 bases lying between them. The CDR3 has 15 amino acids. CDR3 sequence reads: CASSATLRAGNIQYF. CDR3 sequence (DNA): TGTGCCAGTAGTGCAACGCTCCGTGCAGGAAACATTCAGTACTTC.

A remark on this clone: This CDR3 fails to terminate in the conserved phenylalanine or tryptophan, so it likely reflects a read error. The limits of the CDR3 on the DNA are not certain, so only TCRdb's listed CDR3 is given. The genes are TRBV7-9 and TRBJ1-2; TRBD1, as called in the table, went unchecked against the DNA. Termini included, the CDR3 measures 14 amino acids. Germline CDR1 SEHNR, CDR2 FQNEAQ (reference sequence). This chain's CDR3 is CASSLVHRGSSQDL.

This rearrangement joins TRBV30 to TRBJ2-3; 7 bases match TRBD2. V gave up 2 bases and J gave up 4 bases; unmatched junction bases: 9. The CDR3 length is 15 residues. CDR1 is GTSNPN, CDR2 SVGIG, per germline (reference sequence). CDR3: CAWSRLASYADTQYF. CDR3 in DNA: TGTGCCTGGAGTAGACTAGCCTCCTATGCAGATACGCAGTATTTT.